Sequencing of this T cell receptor (beta chain) was carried out in a study of spatial heterogeneity in lung cancer. Study information: Detection consistently captured more beta-chain sequences than alpha-chain sequences. Within raw reads, each unique TCR and UMI combination appeared on average more than ten times.

The time point here: sample taken at primary tumor resection. Sequencing of whole RNA from tumor, nontumor lung or frozen PBMC involved no sorting. Some 72 TRACERx patients with early, untreated non-small cell lung cancer donated samples. Every TCR cDNA molecule bore a unique molecular identifier. TCRdb re-called the 5' RACE reads through MiXCR, storing one row per CDR3 protein. Of roughly 48,000 distinct CDR3 sequences listed, 12% are singletons. The sequencing used PBMCs, collected at surgery. The TCR originated in a female donor with early-stage non-small cell lung cancer.

The CDR3 nucleotides read TGTGCCAGCAGTTATCGGGGGAAGGGCATCCCTGGCTACACCTTC. This encodes CASSYRGKGIPGYTF. V usage is TRBV6-5 and J usage is TRBJ1-2; D possibly corresponds to TRBD1 (5 bases). CDR1 MNHEY and CDR2 SVGAGI come from the germline V gene. Trimming removed 3 bases at V and 7 bases at J, with 18 bases between. This CDR3 is built from 15 residues.